This T cell receptor (beta chain) derives from a study of blood T cells in healthy people across ages. Donation came from healthy Caucasian individuals in Russia who were aged roughly 6 to 95. On this clonotype itself: What it recognizes is unknown.

General study results and limits: A roughly linear fall in TCR beta diversity per million T cells was seen with increasing age. Estimates of total diversity, which came from one million sequenced T cells, were considered to be underestimates.

Germline values: CDR1 SEHNR, CDR2 FQNEAQ (reference sequence). With V trimmed by 4 bases and J by 6 bases, 4 bases remained unmatched. This CDR3 spans 13 amino acids. A J-beta primer mix and a sample-barcoded 5' primer were used in a second PCR of roughly 6 to 11 cycles. Each cDNA molecule was tagged by a template-switch adaptor with 12 random nucleotides. Each CDR3 protein is one row after TCRdb ran MiXCR on the 5' RACE reads. The sample yields 550,000 to 800,000 distinct CDR3 sequences, roughly 21% seen once. This rearrangement joins TRBV7-9 to TRBJ2-7; 9 bases line up with TRBD1. Sequenced material: blood. The TCR originated in a man between 65 and 85 years old in good health. The CDR3 nucleotides are TGTGCCAGCAGCTGGGACAGGGATGGCGAGCAGTACTTC. Translated: CASSWDRDGEQYF.